Reported below is one T cell receptor beta chain. Per germline, CDR1 KGHDR and CDR2 SFDVKD. The V segment lost 3 bases and the J segment 4 bases; nucleotides outside the gene matches: 13. The CDR3 runs 17 residues. The data are from a study of blood T cell repertoires in COVID-19. The assay was immunoSEQ multiplex PCR, and TCRdb's table has in-frame clones only and misses some. The sample has 240,000 or so clones; approximately 80% are singletons. The chain carries TRBV24-1 and TRBJ1-2, with 7 bases aligning to TRBD1. The sample was peripheral blood. This clonotype was obtained from a woman under 30 with acute or convalescent COVID-19. For the CDR3, the DNA is TGTGCCACCAGTGATCTTGTGACAGGGTGGGGAACCTATGGCTACACCTTC. Its protein product is CATSDLVTGWGTYGYTF.